This TCR beta chain originates from a study of spatial heterogeneity in lung cancer. Each CDR3 protein gets one entry after TCRdb re-called the 5' RACE reads with MiXCR. This sample has about 25,000 distinct CDR3 sequences; 8.8% occur once, and the top ten carry around 7%. The V and J ends lost 6 bases and 4 bases respectively, with 15 bases between them. The germline V gene encodes CDR1 MDHEN and CDR2 SYDVKM. The CDR3 contains 14 residues. Study-wide findings and caveats: The study found that expanded intratumoral alpha and beta TCR counts tracked tumor mutation counts.

Stated time point: sample taken at primary tumor resection. The input material, whole RNA from tumor, nontumor lung or frozen PBMC, was sequenced unsorted. This clonotype was counted ten times or more. The antigen remains undetermined. V and J are TRBV28 and TRBJ1-2; D is uncertain. The source material was lung tumor tissue, sampled at surgery. This receptor was obtained from a male donor with early-stage non-small cell lung cancer. The CDR3 sequence is CASRTRENGYGYTF. CDR3 in DNA: TGTGCCAGCAGGACCCGGGAAAACGGCTATGGCTACACCTTC.